These 17 T cell receptor beta chains were sequenced from one sample in a study of blood T cell repertoires in COVID-19. Sequenced by immunoSEQ multiplex PCR; TCRdb stores in-frame clones only, minus some. The data show about 94,000 clones, 75% to 85% seen once. Material for sequencing was peripheral blood. The receptors come from a woman of 80 years or more with acute or convalescent COVID-19.

The gene calls are TRBV6-5 and TRBJ2-2; 7 bases map to TRBD1. The CDR3 loop spans 15 amino acids. The V segment lost 7 bases and the J segment 1 base; nucleotides outside the gene matches: 6. Germline V gene data show CDR1 as MNHEY and CDR2 as SVGAGI. The CDR3: CASTPDRRNTGELFF. The CDR3, as DNA: TGTGCCAGCACGCCGGACAGGCGGAACACCGGGGAGCTGTTTTTT.

This chain uses TRBV5-1 with TRBJ1-1; TRBD1 might be the D (6 bases). Germline lookup yields CDR1 SGHRS and CDR2 YFSETQ. With 4 bases removed from V and 2 bases from J, the gap between germline ends came to 18 bases. This CDR3 has 16 residues. CDR3 nucleotides: TGCGCCAGCAGCCCCCGCTTAGGGGGGGTAAACACTGAAGCTTTCTTT. Its translation: CASSPRLGGVNTEAFF. The full variable domain, its missing parts supplied by reference TRBV5-1 and TRBJ1-1, is KAGVTQTPRYLIKTRGQQVTLSCSPISGHRSVSWYQQTPGQGLQFLFEYFSETQRNKGNFPGRFSGRQFSNSRSEMNVSTLELGDSALYLCASSPRLGGVNTEAFFGQGTRLTVV.

The rearrangement uses TRBV6-5 and TRBJ2-3, with TRBD2 matching over 9 bases. V dropped 6 bases and J dropped 2; count of bases not matched to a gene: 3. Germline CDR1 is MNHEY and CDR2 is SVGAGI. The CDR3 is made up of 14 amino acids. DNA of the CDR3: TGTGCCAGCAGGCTAGCGGGGAACACAGATACGCAGTATTTT. This sequence encodes CASRLAGNTDTQYF.

The J gene is TRBJ2-5, the V gene TRBV7-2; 11 bases fit TRBD1. V was pared by 2 bases and J by 4 bases, with 9 bases of the junction left unmatched. CDR1 and CDR2 (germline): SGHTA, FQGNSA. The CDR3 sequence is 17 residues long. The DNA of the CDR3 is TGTGCCAGCAGCTTACTCGGGACAGGGGGGGTTGGAGAGACCCAGTACTTC. Its translation: CASSLLGTGGVGETQYF.

The chain uses TRBV7-9 and TRBJ2-3; D not certain. The ends were cut back, 2 bases at V and 6 bases at J, with 9 bases in the middle. This CDR3 comprises 13 residues. Germline V lookup: CDR1 SEHNR, CDR2 FQNEAQ (reference sequence). The CDR3 is CASSLNGRDTQYF. The CDR3 DNA reads as TGTGCCAGCAGCTTAAACGGTCGGGATACGCAGTATTTT.

V gene TRBV11-3 combines with J gene TRBJ2-7; TRBD2 is a possible D gene (6 bases). V was shortened by 2 bases and J by 8 bases, with 19 bases between the two germline ends. The germline gives CDR1 SGHNT, CDR2 YENEEA. The CDR3 runs 15 residues. The CDR3 region has the DNA TGTGCCAGCAGCTTATGGGGTGGGAGGCCCTTTAAGCAGTACTTC. Amino acids: CASSLWGGRPFKQYF. Full variable domain (rest looked up from reference TRBV11-3 and TRBJ2-7): EAGVVQSPRYKIIEKKQPVAFWCNPISGHNTLYWYLQNLGQGPELLIRYENEEAVDDSQLPKDRFSAERLKGVDSTLKIQPAELGDSAVYLCASSLWGGRPFKQYFGPGTRLTVT.

A single count supports this clone. The J gene is TRBJ2-2, the V gene TRBV18, with TRBD1 matching 7 bases. This CDR3 has 14 amino acids. From germline, CDR1 is KGHSH and CDR2 LQKENI. J lost 6 bases, V lost 6 bases, and 7 bases had no gene match. CDR3 sequence: CASSPRGGPGELFF. The CDR3 DNA reads as TGTGCCAGCTCCCCCAGAGGGGGCCCCGGGGAGCTGTTTTTT.

This clone is a singleton in its sample. The rearrangement links TRBV12-3 or TRBV12-4 to TRBJ2-1; D is possibly TRBD2 (5 bases). The CDR3 is made up of 13 amino acids. V lost 6 bases and J 4 bases, leaving 10 bases between the germline ends. The CDR3 protein is CASREDGYNEQFF. CDR3 DNA sequence: TGTGCCAGCAGGGAGGACGGGTACAATGAGCAGTTCTTC.

The chain carries TRBV29-1 and TRBJ2-7; TRBD1 agrees at 9 bases. Germline CDR1 reads SQVTM; CDR2 reads ANQGSEA. This CDR3 spans 15 amino acids. Trimming at V came to 0 bases and at J to 2 bases, leaving 5 bases not matched to a gene. The DNA for the CDR3 is TGCAGCGTTGAAGATAGCCGGGACAGGGCCTACGAGCAGTACTTC. It encodes CSVEDSRDRAYEQYF.

CDR3 nucleotide sequence: TGTGCCAGCGCGTTTCTTAACACCGGGGAGCTGTTTTTT. Translated: CASAFLNTGELFF. The rearrangement joins TRBV6-6 to TRBJ2-2, with D unclear. The CDR3 totals 13 residues. CDR1 and CDR2 (germline): MNHNY, SVGAGI (reference sequence). V was shortened by 8 bases and J by 2 bases, with 9 bases between the two germline ends.

The sample holds one count of this clone. This rearrangement joins TRBV6-5 to TRBJ2-4; tentatively, D is TRBD2 (6 bases). In germline, CDR1 is MNHEY, CDR2 SVGAGI. V lost 6 bases, J lost 7 bases, and 16 bases lay in between. This CDR3 is 14 amino acids long. CDR3 residues: CASSQFAGFNIQYF. The CDR3 DNA reads as TGTGCCAGCAGCCAATTTGCGGGGTTTAACATTCAGTACTTC.

The V call is TRBV18, the J call TRBJ1-6; TRBD1 is a possible D gene (6 bases). This CDR3 is 17 amino acids long. From germline, CDR1 is KGHSH and CDR2 LQKENI. V was clipped by 3 bases and J by 0 bases, with 12 bases between them. The chain's CDR3 is CASSPTGFGSYNSPLHF. The CDR3 DNA sequence: TGTGCCAGCTCACCCACAGGGTTCGGCTCCTATAATTCACCCCTCCACTTT.

The chain carries TRBV5-1 and TRBJ2-7; 10 positions match TRBD2. V lost 2 bases to trimming and J lost 2 bases; unmatched junction nucleotides: 4. The CDR3 is made up of 15 amino acids. Germline loops: CDR1 SGHRS, CDR2 YFSETQ. CDR3 residues: CASSLQGTSAYEQYF. The DNA for the CDR3 is TGCGCCAGCAGCTTACAAGGGACTAGCGCCTACGAGCAGTACTTC.

In its sample, this clone was seen once. The chain has TRBV18 and TRBJ1-5; 7 nucleotides line up with TRBD1. V shed 3 bases, J shed 3 bases, and the junction held 2 bases outside the gene matches. Germline V gene sequence: CDR1 KGHSH, CDR2 LQKENI. The CDR3 length is 14 residues. The DNA of the CDR3 is TGTGCCAGCTCACCCGGACAGGTCAATCAGCCCCAGCATTTT. Its translation is CASSPGQVNQPQHF.

The J gene is TRBJ1-1, the V gene TRBV30; D unclear. In germline, CDR1 is GTSNPN, CDR2 SVGIG (reference sequence). V shed 3 bases and J shed 3 bases, with 11 bases lying between them. The CDR3 loop spans 13 amino acids. In nucleotides, the CDR3 is TGTGCCTGGAGCCGCGCGGAATACACTGAAGCTTTCTTT. Translating gives CAWSRAEYTEAFF. Together with reference TRBV30 and TRBJ1-1, the CDR3 gives the full variable domain: SQTIHQWPATLVQPVGSPLSLECTVEGTSNPNLYWYRQAAGRGLQLLFYSVGIGQISSEVPQNLSASRPQDRQFILSSKKLLLSDSGFYLCAWSRAEYTEAFFGQGTRLTVV.

This chain uses TRBV7-9 with TRBJ1-1; possibly TRBD1 for D (6 bases). Trimming pared 7 bases from V and 0 bases from J, leaving 9 bases between. The CDR3 covers 13 residues. The germline V gene encodes CDR1 SEHNR and CDR2 FQNEAQ (reference sequence). The CDR3 here is CASIGQMNTEAFF. CDR3 sequence (DNA): TGTGCCAGCATAGGACAGATGAACACTGAAGCTTTCTTT.

The CDR3 region has the DNA TGTGCTAGTGGTTTGGCCTCCGGGGAGGGAGCAGAGACCCAGTACTTC. This translates into CASGLASGEGAETQYF. The chain links TRBV12-5 to TRBJ2-5; 7 bases fit TRBD2. The germline V gene encodes CDR1 LGHNT and CDR2 FRNRAP. This CDR3 has 16 amino acids. Trimming took 1 base from V and 4 from J; bases not matched to a gene: 9.